This TCR beta chain was recorded in a study of blood T cell repertoires in COVID-19. Study overall: Nucleic acid was either cDNA or gDNA, and it came from T cells, B-cell-depleted T cells, or PBMCs.

TCRdb's table, derived via immunoSEQ multiplex PCR, lists solely in-frame clones and lacks some. This sample has about 170,000 clones; under 90% occur once, and the top ten carry about 12%. The CDR3 spans 12 residues. The germline V gene encodes CDR1 MDHEN and CDR2 SYDVKM. V lost 6 bases and J 7 bases, leaving 7 bases between the germline ends. Cohorts were based on clinical histories the participants reported. This sequence was found in a man aged 50-59 years who had recovered from COVID-19. Sequencing used PBMCs or T cells enriched from blood (not recorded which). The gene calls are TRBV28 and TRBJ1-6; D not resolved. The CDR3 reads CASSRMNSPLHF. The CDR3 DNA sequence: TGTGCCAGCAGCCGTATGAATTCACCCCTCCACTTT.